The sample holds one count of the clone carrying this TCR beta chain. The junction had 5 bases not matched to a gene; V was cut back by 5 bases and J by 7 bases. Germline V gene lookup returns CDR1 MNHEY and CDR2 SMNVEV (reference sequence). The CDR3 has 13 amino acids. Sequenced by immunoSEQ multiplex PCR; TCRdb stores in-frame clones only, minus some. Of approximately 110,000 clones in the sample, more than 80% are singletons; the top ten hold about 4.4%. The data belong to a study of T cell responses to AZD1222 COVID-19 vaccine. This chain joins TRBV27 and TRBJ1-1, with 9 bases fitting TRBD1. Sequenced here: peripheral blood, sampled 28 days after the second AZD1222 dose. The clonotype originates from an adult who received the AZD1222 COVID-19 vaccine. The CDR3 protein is CASSPGGQGEAFF. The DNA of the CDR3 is TGTGCCAGCAGTCCCGGGGGACAGGGTGAAGCTTTCTTT.